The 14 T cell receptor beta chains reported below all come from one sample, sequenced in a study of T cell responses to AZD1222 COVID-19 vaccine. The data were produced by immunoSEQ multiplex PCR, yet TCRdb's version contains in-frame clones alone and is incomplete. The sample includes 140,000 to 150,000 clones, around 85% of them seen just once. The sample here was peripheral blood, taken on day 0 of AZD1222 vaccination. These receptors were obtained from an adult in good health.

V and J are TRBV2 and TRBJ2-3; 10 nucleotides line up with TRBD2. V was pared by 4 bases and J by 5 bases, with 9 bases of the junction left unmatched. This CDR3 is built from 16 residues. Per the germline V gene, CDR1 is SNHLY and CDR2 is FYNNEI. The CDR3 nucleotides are TGTGCCAGCAGTGGTGCGCTAGCGGGAGATTTAGATACGCAGTATTTT. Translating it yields CASSGALAGDLDTQYF.

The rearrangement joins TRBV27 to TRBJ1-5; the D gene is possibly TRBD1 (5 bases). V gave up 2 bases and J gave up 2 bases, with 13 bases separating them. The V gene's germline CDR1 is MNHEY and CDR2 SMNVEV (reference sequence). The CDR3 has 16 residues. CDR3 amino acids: CASSLIGAAGNQPQHF. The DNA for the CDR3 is TGTGCCAGCAGTTTAATAGGGGCTGCTGGCAATCAGCCCCAGCATTTT.

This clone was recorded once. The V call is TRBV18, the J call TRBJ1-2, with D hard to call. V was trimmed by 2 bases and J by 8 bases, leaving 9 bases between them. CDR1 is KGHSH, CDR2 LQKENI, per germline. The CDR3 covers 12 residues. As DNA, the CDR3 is TGTGCCAGCTCACCAGGGATAAGGGGCTACACCTTC. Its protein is CASSPGIRGYTF.

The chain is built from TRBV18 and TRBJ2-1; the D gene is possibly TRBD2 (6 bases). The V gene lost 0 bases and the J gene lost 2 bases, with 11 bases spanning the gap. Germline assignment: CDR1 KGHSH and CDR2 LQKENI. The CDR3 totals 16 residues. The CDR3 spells CASSPPNLATYNEQFF. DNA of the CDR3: TGTGCCAGCTCACCACCGAACCTAGCGACCTACAATGAGCAGTTCTTC. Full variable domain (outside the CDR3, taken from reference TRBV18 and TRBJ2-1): NAGVMQNPRHLVRRRGQEARLRCSPMKGHSHVYWYRQLPEEGLKFMVYLQKENIIDESGMPKERFSAEFPKEGPSILRIQQVVRGDSAAYFCASSPPNLATYNEQFFGPGTRLTVL.

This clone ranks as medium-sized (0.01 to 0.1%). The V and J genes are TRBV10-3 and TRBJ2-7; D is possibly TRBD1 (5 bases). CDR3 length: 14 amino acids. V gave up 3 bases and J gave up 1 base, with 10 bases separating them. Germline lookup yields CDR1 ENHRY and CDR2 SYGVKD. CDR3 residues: CAISEGELSYEQYF. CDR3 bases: TGTGCCATCAGTGAAGGGGAATTATCCTACGAGCAGTACTTC.

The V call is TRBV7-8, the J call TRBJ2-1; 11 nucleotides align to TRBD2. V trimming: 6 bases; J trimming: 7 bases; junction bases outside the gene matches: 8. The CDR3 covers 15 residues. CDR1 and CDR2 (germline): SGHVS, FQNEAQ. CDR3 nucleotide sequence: TGTGCCAGCAGTATTAGCGGGGGGGCCCGTAATGAGCAGTTCTTC. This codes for CASSISGGARNEQFF. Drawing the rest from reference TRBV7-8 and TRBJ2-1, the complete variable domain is GAGVSQSPRYKVAKRGQDVALRCDPISGHVSLFWYQQALGQGPEFLTYFQNEAQLDKSGLPSDRFFAERPEGSVSTLKIQRTQQEDSAVYLCASSISGGARNEQFFGPGTRLTVL.

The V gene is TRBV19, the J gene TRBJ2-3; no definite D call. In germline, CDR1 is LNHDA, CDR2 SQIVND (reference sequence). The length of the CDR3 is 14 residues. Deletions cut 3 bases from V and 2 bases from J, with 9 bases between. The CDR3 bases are TGTGCCAGTAGTATGAGCAGGAACACAGATACGCAGTATTTT. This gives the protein CASSMSRNTDTQYF.

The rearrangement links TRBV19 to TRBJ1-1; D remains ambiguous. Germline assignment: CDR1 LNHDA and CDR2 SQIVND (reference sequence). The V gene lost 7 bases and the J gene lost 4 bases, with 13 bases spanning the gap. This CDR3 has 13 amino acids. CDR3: CASTLGQTTEAFF. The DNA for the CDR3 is TGTGCCAGTACCTTAGGTCAGACCACTGAAGCTTTCTTT.

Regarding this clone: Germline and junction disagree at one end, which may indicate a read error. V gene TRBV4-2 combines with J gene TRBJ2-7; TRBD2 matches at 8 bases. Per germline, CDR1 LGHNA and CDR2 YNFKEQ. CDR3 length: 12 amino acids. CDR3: CASSQGEGLVLF. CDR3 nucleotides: TGTGCCAGCAGCCAAGGCGAGGGACTAGTCCTGTTC.

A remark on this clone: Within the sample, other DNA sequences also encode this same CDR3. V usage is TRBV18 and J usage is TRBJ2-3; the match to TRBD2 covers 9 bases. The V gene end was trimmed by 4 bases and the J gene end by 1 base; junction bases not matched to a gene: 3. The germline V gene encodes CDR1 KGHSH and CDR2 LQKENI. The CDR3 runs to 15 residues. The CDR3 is CASSLLAGGTDTQYF. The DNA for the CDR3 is TGTGCCAGCTCACTACTAGCGGGCGGCACAGATACGCAGTATTTT.

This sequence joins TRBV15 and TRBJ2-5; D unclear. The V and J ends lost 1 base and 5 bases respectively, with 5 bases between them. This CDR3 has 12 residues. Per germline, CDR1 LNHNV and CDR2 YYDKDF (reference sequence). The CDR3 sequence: CATSRGLETQYF. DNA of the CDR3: TGTGCCACCAGCAGAGGGCTCGAGACCCAGTACTTC.

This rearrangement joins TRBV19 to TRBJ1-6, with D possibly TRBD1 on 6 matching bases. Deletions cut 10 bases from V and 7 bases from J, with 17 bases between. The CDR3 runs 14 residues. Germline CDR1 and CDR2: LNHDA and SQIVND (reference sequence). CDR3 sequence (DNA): TGTGCCACGAGTGGACAACAGGGCAATTCACCCCTCCACTTT. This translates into CATSGQQGNSPLHF.

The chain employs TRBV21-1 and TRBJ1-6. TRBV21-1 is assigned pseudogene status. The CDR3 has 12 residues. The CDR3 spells CASSKSGGALHF. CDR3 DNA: TGTGCCAGCAGCAAATCAGGGGGGGCCCTCCACTTT.

CDR3 sequence reads: CASSPRHTGVNEQFF. The CDR3 DNA reads TGTGCCAGCAGCCCTCGGCACACAGGAGTAAATGAGCAGTTCTTC. The chain combines TRBV3-1 (or the pseudogene TRBV3-2) with TRBJ2-1; D may be TRBD1 (5 bases). V gave up 4 bases and J gave up 7 bases, with 17 bases separating them. This CDR3 is 15 amino acids long. Germline values: CDR1 LGHDT, CDR2 YNNKEL (reference sequence).